The source of this TCR beta chain is a study of early T cells in non-severe SARS-CoV-2 infection (dated by TCRdb to 2020 to 2023). Turning to the overall study: Because TCR sequencing was done on bulk RNA from unsorted whole blood, the alpha and beta chains could not be paired. Overall study outcomes, separate from this receptor: VDJdb matching was skewed toward anti-spike CD8 responses and likely underestimated virus-specific expansions by missing private and CD4 specificities.

The method was 5' RACE. The instrument given in TCRdb is NextSeq 500. In the TCR library protocol, unique molecular identifiers were attached to individual cDNA molecules to correct for PCR bias and sequencing error. Both TCR alpha and beta chains were sequenced, and tight co-correlation was observed between alpha and beta sequence abundances in each sample. The authors' pipeline ran thus. Decombinator V4 was used to perform V gene, J gene and CDR3 annotation of TCR sequences. TCRs were defined as expanded if a significant change between any two time points was detected under a Poisson model with p below 0.0001. TCR abundances were normalised to the total number of TCRs sequenced in each sample and reported as counts per million. TRAV1-2 paired with TRAJ12, TRAJ20 or TRAJ33 defined MAIT TCRs, while TRAV10 paired with TRAJ18 defined iNKT TCRs. VDJdb, accessed 1 November 2021, was searched for CMV, EBV and SARS-CoV-2 annotated TCRs, excluding TCRs annotated for multiple antigens. TCRdb itself trimmed the public reads at Q25 with fastp, ran MiXCR and retained productive beta chains. Each entry merges the rows of one CDR3 protein and shows their most common DNA and genes. These V and J calls derive from TCRdb rather than the authors' analysis. A total of about 42,000 distinct CDR3 sequences appear in this sample, around 6.8% of them only once. Roughly 4.8% of the sample comes from the top ten.

There are a few counts of this clonotype. Its antigen is not yet known. Within one base of it there is no much larger clone, and no base qualities were kept. The germline V gene specifies ENHRY as CDR1 and SYGVKD as CDR2. V trim: 3 bases; J trim: 11 bases; unmatched bases: 9. Counted from cysteine to phenylalanine, this CDR3 has 13 amino acids. The DNA shown is the 39-base CDR3, in frame from base 1. Set within a cohort of healthcare workers in London, UK, this nested case-control study involved weekly PCR testing of nasopharyngeal swabs along with blood sampling. Healthcare workers were enrolled in the week of the UK lockdown, from 23 to 31 March 2020, and were followed every week for up to 16 weeks.

The sequence links TRBV10-3 to TRBJ1-1, with 7 junctional bases fitting TRBD1. This TCR came from an adult who was a healthcare worker with PCR-confirmed SARS-CoV-2 infection or an uninfected control (not recorded which). Input material: whole blood. Here is the DNA: TGTGCCATCAGTGATCATACAGGGGCGGGGGCTTTCTTT. The translation is CAISDHTGAGAFF.